This TCR beta chain is from a study of T cell responses to AZD1222 COVID-19 vaccine. Background on the study: Pooled samples include second doses given at about 4 or 12 weeks.

Study-level results: Along spike, vaccine-associated CD4 TCRs were found throughout, with dominance at 160-218 and 743-854. Only after the peak T cell response were repertoires sampled. Two AZD1222 doses significantly raised spike-specific TCR breadth and depth over controls.

The V segment lost 6 bases and the J segment 10 bases; nucleotides outside the gene matches: 8. Germline assignment: CDR1 MDHEN and CDR2 SYDVKM. This CDR3 has 14 amino acids. This clone counts as medium-sized. The antigen remains unidentified. The repertoire was sequenced with immunoSEQ multiplex PCR; TCRdb's copy has only in-frame clones and lacks some. The sample includes tens of thousands of clones, approximately 78% seen only once; the top ten take roughly 21%. The genes are TRBV28 and TRBJ1-6, with 8 bases matching TRBD1. The sequence came from an adult in good health. Material: peripheral blood, obtained on day 0 of AZD1222 vaccination. The CDR3 DNA follows: TGTGCCAGCAGACCCGGACAGGGCGGATCACCCCTCCACTTT. Translating gives CASRPGQGGSPLHF. Full variable domain (missing parts from reference TRBV28 and TRBJ1-6): DVKVTQSSRYLVKRTGEKVFLECVQDMDHENMFWYRQDPGLGLRLIYFSYDVKMKEKGDIPEGYSVSREKKERFSLILESASTNQTSMYLCASRPGQGGSPLHFGNGTRLTVT.